This TCR beta chain was captured in a study of blood T cell repertoires in COVID-19. The wider study: From T cells, B-cell-depleted T cells, or PBMCs came the material, which was cDNA or gDNA.

In the original analysis: Amplifying reference gene primers gave estimates of nucleated cell counts. Profiled with immunoSEQ multiplex PCR; TCRdb holds only in-frame clones, not every one. V and J calls and clone size follow that table, whereas D and trimming were derived from the DNA. Of about 150,000 clones in the sample, around 87% were seen once. V was clipped by 5 bases and J by 5 bases; unmatched bases: 12. Per germline, CDR1 LNHDA and CDR2 SQIVND (reference sequence). The CDR3 length is 16 residues. All enrollees were roughly 18 to 89 years old and from roughly 26 US areas. The sample comprised PBMCs or T cells enriched from blood (not recorded which). The chain employs TRBV19 and TRBJ1-5, with TRBD1 matching over 7 bases. This receptor was taken from a woman aged 35 to 49 who had been exposed to COVID-19. CDR3 bases: TGTGCCAGTAGTGTCCTCCCGACAGGGTTCGATCAGCCCCAGCATTTT. It yields the protein CASSVLPTGFDQPQHF.